Given below is one T cell receptor (beta chain) in context. Its target is not known. Generated by immunoSEQ multiplex PCR, the TCRdb table keeps only in-frame clones and is missing some. The table shows 300 to 400 clones, with roughly 76% occurring only once. This CDR3 region has 15 residues. V lost 4 bases and J 2 bases, leaving 12 bases between the germline ends. Germline CDR1 is SGHVS and CDR2 is FQNEAQ. These data originate in a study of T cell repertoires in ileal Crohn's disease. Study-level background: Patients had a median roughly 8-year disease duration, and roughly 40% were active smokers.

Surgical specimens yielded lamina propria lymphocytes, which were density-gradient separated and then sorted. Whole-study findings and limits: Compared with non-smokers, active smokers at surgery showed more clonal expansions.

The material sequenced was CD4+ T cells sorted from the ileum. The sequence derives from an adult with Crohn's disease. The chain couples TRBV7-8 to TRBJ1-5; no definite D call. The CDR3 protein is CASSSVDSGNQPQHF. The DNA of the CDR3 is TGTGCCAGCAGCTCGGTCGATTCGGGCAATCAGCCCCAGCATTTT.